This T cell receptor beta chain was profiled in a study of blood T cell repertoires in COVID-19 (dated by TCRdb to 2018 to 2021). Concerning the study at large: Samples covering the acute and convalescent phases of COVID-19 were provided by collaborators in the United States, Italy and Spain. The prospective study material was composed of cDNA or gDNA derived from T cells, B-cell-depleted T cells, or PBMCs. Subjects who had been exposed to COVID-19, were actively infected with it, or had recovered from it provided the deeply sampled blood TCRbeta repertoires that made up the dataset. The repertoires were made available in a free public database intended to serve as a resource for research on the immune response to SARS-CoV-2. Samples came from the ongoing ImmuneRACE study (first 160 participants) plus 1,254 subjects from 6 global collaborators. The sample metadata nearly always contained a de-identified subject ID, COVID-19 status, age in years and sex. Where HLA class I and class II types were available, the types were taken from metadata supplied by the sample provider, not from assay-based typing.

TCRbeta CDR3 regions were amplified from genomic DNA by means of the immunoSEQ Assay, a bias-controlled multiplex PCR. Concerning the study's data processing: The number of nucleated cells in each sample was estimated by amplification of reference gene primers within the assay. To quantify the absolute abundance of each unique TCRbeta CDR3 rearrangement, sequence reads were collapsed and filtered. For each sample, productive Simpson clonality was calculated by taking the square root of Simpson's diversity index across productive rearrangements. Not all clones reach the TCRdb copy of this immuneACCESS table, which keeps in-frame sequences only. Checked studies attribute under half of the gap to unresolved V genes and leave the rest unexplained. Clonal size and the V and J genes are those of that table, whereas D and trimming came from the DNA. The sample yields fewer than 450,000 clones; approximately 88% were counted once. The top ten clones comprise over 9.5% of the sample.

Paper-wide results and their limitations: Clinical and demographic metadata were provided uncurated, with the amount varying by source and participant.

One collaborating source in Seattle enrolled patients while the patients were actively infected and followed the patients over time throughout the course of disease. Collaborating institutions collected whole blood in K2EDTA tubes following their own protocols. For TCRbeta analysis, collaborators shipped samples in one of three forms: frozen whole blood, isolated PBMCs, or DNA extracted from either of those sample types. Turning to this clone: Its antigen is not yet known. Base quality data are lacking; no much larger clone is found one base away.

From its cysteine to its phenylalanine, the CDR3 spans 13 amino acids. CDR3 DNA is the only sequence kept; it has 39 bases, read in frame from the first base. Trimming takes 7 bases from V and 5 bases from J, and the germline ends sit 15 bases apart. In the germline V gene, CDR1 corresponds to ENHRY and CDR2 to SYGVKD. The chain joins TRBV10-3 to TRBJ2-7; 5 matching bases give a weak D call of TRBD1. The sample was peripheral blood. The receptor was derived from a woman aged 45-65 years with COVID-19, enrolled during active disease. The CDR3 region has the sequence CAIKVQGLHEQYF. Read as DNA, the sequence is TGTGCCATCAAAGTCCAGGGCCTCCACGAGCAGTACTTC.